The 23 T cell receptor gamma chains below all came from one sample that was sequenced in a study of gamma delta lymphoproliferative disorders and STAT genes. PBMCs from patients and controls supplied the genomic DNA for sequencing. TCRdb repeated clone calling on the multiplex PCR reads with CATT. Found here are some 2,300 gamma-chain clones, approximately 18% of them singletons; the top ten hold roughly 58%. The sequenced sample consisted of blood. Source of these receptors: a human donor with gamma-delta T-cell large granular lymphocyte leukemia.

This clone has more than one count but fewer than ten. This chain links TRGV8 with TRGJ1 or TRGJ2. Assignment of the J gene here rests on matching the DNA to germline, because TCRdb gives none. Germline-derived CDR1 and CDR2 are VENAVY and YDSYNSRV. This CDR3 region has 12 residues. V lost 6 bases, J lost 10 bases, and 12 bases stayed unmatched. In DNA, the CDR3 is TGTGCCACCTGGCACTTCTTATGGAAGAAACTCTTT. It codes for CATWHFLWKKLF.

As for this clone: Other DNA variants within this sample encode the same CDR3. The V and J genes are TRGV9 and TRGJ1 or TRGJ2. The J gene is absent in TCRdb and was assigned here via DNA matching to germline. The CDR3 has 11 amino acids. The V and J ends lost 0 bases and 10 bases, in that order; junction bases with no gene match: 3. In germline, CDR1 is GITISATS, CDR2 ISYDGTV (reference sequence). In DNA, the CDR3 is TGTGCCTTGTGGGAGGTGCGGAAGAAACTCTTT. Its translation is CALWEVRKKLF.

V gene TRGV3 combines with J gene TRGJ1 or TRGJ2. The J gene is not listed in TCRdb, so it was assigned here from a DNA match to germline. The CDR3 runs 12 residues. After removal of 3 bases from V and 6 bases from J, the junction contained 5 bases not matched to a gene. Germline assignment: CDR1 VTNTFY and CDR2 YDVSTARD (reference sequence). The CDR3 DNA reads as TGTGCCACCTGGGACGTTCGTTATAAGAAACTCTTT. Its protein is CATWDVRYKKLF.

There are a few counts of this clone. The rearrangement uses TRGV4 and TRGJ1 or TRGJ2. Because TCRdb records no J gene, it was assigned here through a match of the DNA to germline. Germline CDR1 reads EGSTGY; CDR2 reads YDSYTSSV. Germline trimming cut 4 bases from V and 11 bases from J; bases unmatched to any gene: 14. The CDR3 runs 13 residues. The CDR3 reads CATWDGANCEKLF. CDR3 sequence (DNA): TGTGCCACCTGGGACGGGGCCAATTGCGAGAAACTCTTT.

V is TRGV2 and J is TRGJ1 or TRGJ2. The J gene, left out of TCRdb, was set here by checking the DNA against germline. The J segment lost 12 bases and the V segment lost 0 bases, leaving 5 bases of the junction unmatched. Per germline, CDR1 EGSNGY and CDR2 YDSYNSKV. This CDR3 has 11 amino acids. CDR3 sequence (DNA): TGTGCCACCTGGGACGGGCTTTGGAAACTCTTT. Residues: CATWDGLWKLF.

This CDR3 is CATWGDYYKKLF. The CDR3 bases are TGTGCCACCTGGGGGGATTATTATAAGAAACTCTTT. This rearrangement joins TRGV8 to TRGJ1 or TRGJ2. Here the J gene was assigned by germline matching of the DNA, as TCRdb has none. CDR3 length: 12 amino acids. The V gene's germline CDR1 is VENAVY and CDR2 YDSYNSRV. Germline trimming cut 5 bases from V and 2 bases from J; bases unmatched to any gene: 3.

This clone is medium-sized. This same CDR3 is encoded by further DNA sequences in the sample. The chain links TRGV2 to TRGJP2. Because TCRdb records no J gene, it was assigned here through a match of the DNA to germline. Germline CDR1 and CDR2: EGSNGY and YDSYNSKV. V lost 0 bases to trimming and J lost 6 bases; unmatched junction nucleotides: 4. CDR3 size: 14 residues. The CDR3 spells CATWDGPGDWIKTF. CDR3 bases: TGTGCCACCTGGGACGGGCCTGGTGATTGGATCAAGACGTTT.

In this sample, this clone turned up a few times. The chain employs TRGV4 and TRGJP2. Since TCRdb gives no J gene, matching the DNA to germline was used here to assign it. V was clipped by 4 bases and J by 5 bases; unmatched bases: 13. The CDR3 spans 16 residues. CDR1 EGSTGY and CDR2 YDSYTSSV come from the germline V gene. CDR3: CATWDGMLRSDWIKTF. As DNA, the CDR3 is TGTGCCACCTGGGACGGCATGTTAAGGAGTGATTGGATCAAGACGTTT.

The chain is built from TRGV9 and TRGJ1 or TRGJ2. No J segment appears in TCRdb, so it was assigned here by matching the sequence to germline. V dropped 3 bases and J dropped 11; count of bases not matched to a gene: 4. CDR1 is GITISATS, CDR2 ISYDGTV, per germline (reference sequence). The CDR3 has 10 amino acids. The CDR3 loop is CALWEFEKLF. The CDR3 DNA reads as TGTGCCTTGTGGGAGTTTGAGAAACTCTTT.

Worth noting for this clone: This may be a read error: a much more frequent sequence differs by one nucleotide. V is TRGV10 and J is TRGJP1. The J gene, absent from TCRdb, was called here by matching the DNA to germline. TRGV10 is flagged as an ORF with uncertain function. CDR3 length: 14 residues. The CDR3 DNA reads TGTGCTGCCCTCATGAATACCAATGGTTGGTTCAAGATATTT. It is translated as CAALMNTNGWFKIF.

Of note for this clone: One end of the junction varies from germline; a read error may be responsible. The rearrangement joins TRGV8 to TRGJ1 or TRGJ2. TCRdb offers no J gene call, so here the DNA was matched to germline to obtain one. Germline CDR1 is VENAVY and CDR2 is YDSYNSRV. This CDR3 comprises 22 residues. CDR3 in amino acids: CANWDRLWSSGGPRGGYYKKLF. In nucleotides, the CDR3 is TGTGCCAACTGGGATAGGCTCTGGAGTTCGGGTGGGCCCCGAGGGGGTTATTATAAGAAACTCTTT.

This clone was recorded a few times. The V call is TRGV2, the J call TRGJP1. TCRdb is silent on the J gene; assignment here came from matching the DNA to germline. Germline CDR1 is EGSNGY and CDR2 is YDSYNSKV. There are 16 residues in the CDR3. The V segment lost 0 bases and the J segment 5 bases; nucleotides outside the gene matches: 9. As DNA, the CDR3 is TGTGCCACCTGGGACGGGCTCCTCGCGACTGGTTGGTTCAAGATATTT. This gives the protein CATWDGLLATGWFKIF.

This clone has just a few counts. V usage is TRGV10 and J usage is TRGJ1 or TRGJ2. TCRdb lists no J gene, so it was determined here by aligning the DNA to germline. TRGV10 is an ORF for which the function is uncertain. Losses at the gene ends were 8 bases for V and 9 bases for J; bases not matched to a gene: 5. The CDR3 extends over 10 amino acids. CDR3 in amino acids: CAAWEPKKLF. The CDR3 DNA sequence: TGTGCTGCGTGGGAGCCTAAGAAACTCTTT.

V gene TRGV8 combines with J gene TRGJ1 or TRGJ2. The J gene, missing from TCRdb, was assigned here through DNA to germline matching. V was pared by 0 bases and J by 5 bases, with 7 bases of the junction left unmatched. Germline CDR1 is VENAVY and CDR2 is YDSYNSRV. The CDR3 length is 14 residues. Here the CDR3 reads CATWDRQIDYKKLF. The CDR3, as DNA: TGTGCCACCTGGGATAGGCAGATAGATTATAAGAAACTCTTT.

This clone has more than one count but fewer than ten. The chain joins TRGV8 to TRGJP1. As TCRdb names no J gene, one was assigned here on the basis of a DNA match to germline. The CDR3 totals 17 residues. Germline assignment: CDR1 VENAVY and CDR2 YDSYNSRV. V trimming: 3 bases; J trimming: 8 bases; junction bases outside the gene matches: 18. The CDR3 DNA reads TGTGCCACCTGGGATTGTGCTACATGGGGTTCAGGTTGGTTCAAGATATTT. Encoded protein: CATWDCATWGSGWFKIF.

This chain uses TRGV4 with TRGJ1 or TRGJ2. TCRdb offers no J gene call, so here the DNA was matched to germline to obtain one. V gave up 4 bases and J gave up 0 bases; unmatched junction bases: 3. The CDR3 is made up of 13 amino acids. CDR1 and CDR2 from the germline V gene are EGSTGY and YDSYTSSV. The CDR3 coding sequence is TGTGCCACCTGGGACTTGAATTATTATAAGAAACTCTTT. Its protein is CATWDLNYYKKLF.

Only a few counts were recorded for this clone. The chain combines TRGV2 with TRGJP2. TCRdb carries no J gene annotation; the J gene was assigned here by matching the DNA with germline. Germline CDR1 is EGSNGY and CDR2 is YDSYNSKV. This CDR3 spans 16 amino acids. Trimming took 3 bases from V and 3 from J; bases not matched to a gene: 10. The CDR3 DNA reads TGTGCCACCTGGGACAGGCGAGGGGGTAGTGATTGGATCAAGACGTTT. This encodes CATWDRRGGSDWIKTF.

This clone was found a few times. The chain is built from TRGV8 and TRGJ1 or TRGJ2. Here the J gene was assigned by germline matching of the DNA, as TCRdb has none. With V trimmed by 0 bases and J by 5 bases, 4 bases remained unmatched. This CDR3 contains 13 residues. From germline, CDR1 is VENAVY and CDR2 YDSYNSRV. The CDR3 here is CATWDRHHYKKLF. The DNA for the CDR3 is TGTGCCACCTGGGATAGGCACCATTATAAGAAACTCTTT.

CDR3 sequence (DNA): TGTGCCTTGTGGGAGGACCATCCCGGGGTGCTGGGCAAAAAAATCAAGGTATTT. This sequence encodes CALWEDHPGVLGKKIKVF. This chain links TRGV9 with TRGJP. The J gene, missing from TCRdb, was assigned here through DNA to germline matching. The length of the CDR3 is 18 residues. V shed 2 bases, J shed 11 bases, and the junction held 15 bases outside the gene matches. Per the germline V gene, CDR1 is GITISATS and CDR2 is ISYDGTV (reference sequence).

This clone was seen only once. A much larger clone is a single base away; this may be a read error. The DNA is omitted, as the CDR3 cannot be located on it reliably, and the CDR3 follows TCRdb's listing. Other nucleotide sequences from this sample produce the same CDR3. TRGV11 is the V gene, and the J gene was not called. TRGV11 is an open reading frame, and its role is uncertain. The CDR3 has 19 residues if both end residues are counted. This CDR3 reads CTTVPAGLGTGGAGWFKIF.

The table lists this clone with a few counts. The chain combines TRGV2 with TRGJ1 or TRGJ2. No J segment appears in TCRdb, so it was assigned here by matching the sequence to germline. The CDR3 sequence is 12 residues long. Germline CDR1 is EGSNGY and CDR2 is YDSYNSKV. J was trimmed by 7 bases and V by 5 bases; bases with no gene match: 8. CDR3 sequence: CATWGPWYKKLF. DNA for the CDR3: TGTGCCACCTGGGGGCCGTGGTATAAGAAACTCTTT.

The V call is TRGV2, the J call TRGJP1. As TCRdb names no J gene, one was assigned here on the basis of a DNA match to germline. V shed 0 bases, J shed 6 bases, and the junction held 1 base outside the gene matches. The germline CDR1 and CDR2 sequences are EGSNGY and YDSYNSKV. This CDR3 is 13 amino acids long. CDR3 sequence reads: CATWDGPGWFKIF. CDR3 DNA sequence: TGTGCCACCTGGGACGGGCCTGGTTGGTTCAAGATATTT.

This sequence joins TRGV10 and TRGJ1 or TRGJ2. Here the J gene came from matching the DNA to germline, since TCRdb omits it. TRGV10 is classed as an ORF, of uncertain function. This CDR3 has 13 residues. The junction had 11 bases not matched to a gene; V was cut back by 8 bases and J by 6 bases. The CDR3: CAAWGPASYKKLF. The CDR3 nucleotides are TGTGCTGCGTGGGGTCCGGCAAGTTATAAGAAACTCTTT.